The 27 T cell receptor beta chains listed next were all sequenced from one sample in a study of T cell changes during pregnancy in multiple sclerosis. The repertoire was sequenced with immunoSEQ multiplex PCR; TCRdb's copy has only in-frame clones and lacks some. The table lists around 110,000 clones, about 90% of them singletons, with about 1.6% in the top ten. This material consisted of peripheral blood, taken before pregnancy. The receptor set was obtained from a female donor with multiple sclerosis, enrolled in a pregnancy study.

This sequence joins TRBV19 and TRBJ2-5; 14 bases line up with TRBD2. The trim removed 5 bases at V and 7 bases at J, leaving 12 bases unmatched. Germline CDR1 reads LNHDA; CDR2 reads SQIVND (reference sequence). CDR3 length: 17 amino acids. Written as DNA, the CDR3 is TGTGCCAGTAGTCCGAGAACCGGGACTAGCGGGAGAGGGACCCAGTACTTC. Translating it yields CASSPRTGTSGRGTQYF.

The chain links TRBV11-2 to TRBJ1-6; a possible D gene is TRBD1 (5 bases). The CDR3 is 16 amino acids. Trimming removed 5 bases from V and 3 bases from J, with 14 bases in between. Germline-derived CDR1 and CDR2 are SGHAT and FQNNGV. CDR3 bases: TGTGCCAGCAGCCGGGGGGTATCCGTCTATAATTCACCCCTCCACTTT. Translating it yields CASSRGVSVYNSPLHF. Combining the CDR3 with reference TRBV11-2 and TRBJ1-6 gives the whole variable domain EAGVAQSPRYKIIEKRQSVAFWCNPISGHATLYWYQQILGQGPKLLIQFQNNGVVDDSQLPKDRFSAERLKGVDSTLKIQPAKLEDSAVYLCASSRGVSVYNSPLHFGNGTRLTVT.

Here the CDR3 reads CASSLSGDTSQETQYF. CDR3 bases: TGTGCCAGCAGTTTATCCGGGGACACCTCCCAAGAGACCCAGTACTTC. J is TRBJ2-5 and V is TRBV27, with TRBD1 as a possible D gene (6 bases). V lost 0 bases, J lost 1 base, and 12 bases lay in between. The germline V gene encodes CDR1 MNHEY and CDR2 SMNVEV (reference sequence). This CDR3 has 16 amino acids.

The chain uses TRBV5-6 and TRBJ1-2; D might be TRBD1 (6 bases). Germline CDR1 SGHDT, CDR2 YYEEEE. Trimming cost V 5 bases and J 0 bases, with 17 bases left between them. This CDR3 comprises 16 residues. CDR3 nucleotides: TGTGCCAGCAGGTCGATACGACAGGAGGCTAACTATGGCTACACCTTC. Residues: CASRSIRQEANYGYTF.

This clone was seen only a few times. No DNA is shown, since the ends of the CDR3 on it are uncertain; the CDR3 is the one TCRdb lists. V gene TRBV21-1 combines with J gene TRBJ2-3; the table names TRBD1, a call not compared with the DNA. TRBV21-1 is an annotated pseudogene. Including both end residues, the CDR3 is 15 amino acids long. CDR3 residues: CASPYRCSSTDTQYF.

This chain connects TRBV15 to TRBJ1-5; the D gene is possibly TRBD1 (5 bases). The CDR3 has 15 amino acids. The V gene's germline CDR1 is LNHNV and CDR2 YYDKDF (reference sequence). V lost 0 bases to trimming and J lost 0 bases, with 6 bases between them. CDR3 loop: CATSRDGHSNQPQHF. The CDR3 coding sequence is TGTGCCACCAGCAGAGACGGACATAGCAATCAGCCCCAGCATTTT.

V gene TRBV5-5 combines with J gene TRBJ2-7; D remains ambiguous. Per the germline V gene, CDR1 is SGHKS and CDR2 is YYEKEE (reference sequence). V dropped 2 bases and J dropped 7 bases, with 10 bases sitting between them. The CDR3 runs to 12 residues. The CDR3 loop reads CASSLGYGEQYF. In nucleotides, the CDR3 is TGTGCCAGCAGCTTAGGATACGGGGAGCAGTACTTC.

V and J are TRBV19 and TRBJ1-5; 7 nucleotides match TRBD1. This CDR3 region has 18 residues. Trimming took 9 bases from V and 4 from J; bases not matched to a gene: 21. The germline CDR1 and CDR2 sequences are LNHDA and SQIVND (reference sequence). The CDR3 sequence: CASRREWGQIRTNQPQHF. CDR3 DNA sequence: TGTGCCAGCAGACGGGAATGGGGACAGATCCGGACTAATCAGCCCCAGCATTTT.

This chain links TRBV19 with TRBJ2-5, with 7 bases fitting TRBD1. The DNA end lines up better with TRBJ2-7; the J call may be wrong. Germline CDR1 reads LNHDA; CDR2 reads SQIVND (reference sequence). The length of the CDR3 is 14 residues. The CDR3 protein is CASSSRDSEPEQYF. For the CDR3, the DNA is TGTGCCAGTAGCTCCCGGGACAGCGAGCCCGAGCAGTACTTC.

The CDR3 nucleotides are TGTGCCAGCAGCTGGGGACTAGCGGGGGAACGCTGGGAGACCCAGTACTTC. It codes for CASSWGLAGERWETQYF. The rearrangement links TRBV11-3 to TRBJ2-5; 14 bases agree with TRBD2. From germline, CDR1 is SGHNT and CDR2 YENEEA. CDR3 length: 17 residues. V trimming: 4 bases; J trimming: 5 bases; junction bases outside the gene matches: 9.

The CDR3 coding sequence is TGCGCCAGCAGCCAAGATTCCCGGACAGAGACTGGAAACACCATATATTTT. Translated, it gives CASSQDSRTETGNTIYF. The V call is TRBV4-3, the J call TRBJ1-3; TRBD1 is a possible D gene (6 bases). With 0 bases removed from V and 2 bases from J, the gap between germline ends came to 14 bases. The CDR3 loop spans 17 amino acids. Germline CDR1 reads LGHNA; CDR2 reads YSLEER.

V is TRBV5-5 and J is TRBJ2-1; 10 positions agree with TRBD2. The CDR3 sequence is 15 residues long. V was clipped by 1 base and J by 9 bases; unmatched bases: 7. Germline values: CDR1 SGHKS, CDR2 YYEKEE (reference sequence). CDR3 coding DNA: TGTGCCAGCAGCTTGAGCGGGAGGGCCAGCGGTGAGCAGTTCTTC. Translating it yields CASSLSGRASGEQFF.

This chain joins TRBV7-2 and TRBJ1-6, with 10 bases fitting TRBD1. The V segment lost 4 bases and the J segment 9 bases; nucleotides outside the gene matches: 3. CDR3 length: 14 residues. CDR1 is SGHTA and CDR2 is FQGNSA in the germline V gene. The CDR3 sequence: CASSSGTGASPLHF. CDR3 DNA: TGTGCCAGCAGCTCCGGGACAGGGGCTTCACCCCTCCACTTT. Together with reference TRBV7-2 and TRBJ1-6, the CDR3 gives the full variable domain: GAGVSQSPSNKVTEKGKDVELRCDPISGHTALYWYRQSLGQGLEFLIYFQGNSAPDKSGLPSDRFSAERTGGSVSTLTIQRTQQEDSAVYLCASSSGTGASPLHFGNGTRLTVT.

This chain connects TRBV30 to TRBJ1-1; no definite D call. Germline loops: CDR1 GTSNPN, CDR2 SVGIG (reference sequence). The CDR3 spans 14 residues. Trimming removed 4 bases at V and 4 bases at J, with 16 bases between. The DNA for the CDR3 is TGTGCCTGGAATATGGGCCGGGGTGGCACTGAAGCTTTCTTT. It encodes CAWNMGRGGTEAFF.

The gene calls are TRBV4-2 and TRBJ1-4; D might be TRBD1 (6 bases). This CDR3 is 15 amino acids long. Trimming removed 0 bases at V and 8 bases at J, with 13 bases between. Germline V lookup: CDR1 LGHNA, CDR2 YNFKEQ. This CDR3 is CASSQEGTRTEKLFF. DNA of the CDR3: TGTGCCAGCAGCCAAGAAGGGACAAGAACAGAAAAACTGTTTTTT.

V and J are TRBV6-1 and TRBJ2-7, with TRBD1 matching over 7 bases. Germline V gene sequence: CDR1 MNHNS, CDR2 SASEGT. The CDR3 contains 13 residues. Unmatched junction bases numbered 3, after V lost 4 bases and J lost 3 bases. The CDR3 reads CASSGTGFYEQYF. The CDR3 nucleotides are TGTGCCAGCAGTGGGACAGGCTTCTACGAGCAGTACTTC.

The V call is TRBV7-2, the J call TRBJ2-3; no reliable D call. V lost 11 bases, J lost 2 bases, and 17 bases lay in between. Germline loops: CDR1 SGHTA, CDR2 FQGNSA. This CDR3 is built from 14 residues. In DNA, the CDR3 is TGTGCCTCCCTGGTAGATACTCACACAGATACGCAGTATTTT. Its protein is CASLVDTHTDTQYF.

This rearrangement joins TRBV12-5 to TRBJ2-1; 7 bases align to TRBD2. V lost 7 bases, J lost 11 bases, and 5 bases stayed unmatched. The CDR3 has 11 amino acids. Germline values: CDR1 LGHNT, CDR2 FRNRAP. The CDR3 nucleotides read TGTGCTAGTGCCCTAGCGGATCAGCAGTTCTTC. Residues: CASALADQQFF. Combining the CDR3 with reference TRBV12-5 and TRBJ2-1 gives the whole variable domain DARVTQTPRHKVTEMGQEVTMRCQPILGHNTVFWYRQTMMQGLELLAYFRNRAPLDDSGMPKDRFSAEMPDATLATLKIQPSEPRDSAVYFCASALADQQFFGPGTRLTVL.

CDR3 sequence (DNA): TGTGCCAGCAGTGAAGGACCCGGACTAGCGGGTTACGAGCAGTACTTC. Its protein is CASSEGPGLAGYEQYF. The chain uses TRBV6-1 and TRBJ2-7, with 11 bases identical to TRBD2. The CDR3 is made up of 16 amino acids. V lost 1 base to trimming and J lost 4 bases; unmatched junction nucleotides: 6. CDR1 is MNHNS, CDR2 SASEGT, per germline.

The chain employs TRBV5-1 and TRBJ2-7, with 8 bases identical to TRBD2. There are 13 residues in the CDR3. V shed 1 base, J shed 3 bases, and the junction held 0 bases outside the gene matches. The germline V gene encodes CDR1 SGHRS and CDR2 YFSETQ. This CDR3 is CASSLTSGYEQYF. The CDR3 DNA sequence: TGCGCCAGCAGCTTGACTAGCGGCTACGAGCAGTACTTC.

The chain's CDR3 is CASSMTGSTDTQYF. The CDR3 DNA follows: TGTGCCAGTAGTATGACAGGGTCGACAGATACGCAGTATTTT. This chain links TRBV19 with TRBJ2-3; 7 nucleotides line up with TRBD1. Germline lookup yields CDR1 LNHDA and CDR2 SQIVND (reference sequence). J lost 3 bases, V lost 3 bases, and 3 bases had no gene match. This CDR3 comprises 14 residues.

The chain carries TRBV28 and TRBJ1-2, with TRBD1 matching over 7 bases. V shed 3 bases, J shed 7 bases, and the junction held 8 bases outside the gene matches. The CDR3 is 14 residues long. Per germline, CDR1 MDHEN and CDR2 SYDVKM. The CDR3 reads CASSFEGALGGYTF. CDR3 nucleotides: TGTGCCAGCAGTTTCGAGGGGGCGCTCGGTGGCTACACCTTC.

The rearrangement uses TRBV18 and TRBJ2-7; no firm D call. V dropped 6 bases and J dropped 3 bases, with 12 bases sitting between them. CDR3 length equals 13 residues. The germline V gene encodes CDR1 KGHSH and CDR2 LQKENI. CDR3 amino acids: CASSPVSRYEQYF. CDR3 DNA: TGTGCCAGCTCCCCTGTGTCCCGCTACGAGCAGTACTTC.

The rearrangement joins TRBV11-3 to TRBJ2-2; the match to TRBD1 covers 9 bases. This CDR3 region has 18 residues. The germline gives CDR1 SGHNT, CDR2 YENEEA. J gave up 1 base and V 4 bases, and 10 bases lay outside the gene matches. CDR3 sequence reads: CASSSRTGVYGNTGELFF. The DNA for the CDR3 is TGTGCCAGCAGCTCAAGGACAGGGGTCTACGGGAACACCGGGGAGCTGTTTTTT.

This chain uses TRBV29-1 with TRBJ2-7, with 7 nucleotides matching TRBD1. V shed 6 bases and J 4 bases; nucleotides not matched to a gene: 12. This CDR3 contains 14 residues. The germline V gene has CDR1 SQVTM and CDR2 ANQGSEA. The CDR3: CSVADDRVQYEQYF. The CDR3 bases are TGCAGCGTCGCCGACGACAGGGTTCAGTACGAGCAGTACTTC.

The rearrangement uses TRBV2 and TRBJ1-6, with 8 bases that match TRBD1. CDR3 length: 16 amino acids. Germline V gene sequence: CDR1 SNHLY, CDR2 FYNNEI. The V and J ends lost 1 base and 9 bases, in that order; junction bases with no gene match: 8. CDR3 loop: CASSEGWRQGSSPLHF. The CDR3 DNA reads as TGTGCCAGCAGTGAAGGTTGGCGACAGGGGAGTTCACCCCTCCACTTT.

The V and J genes are TRBV7-9 and TRBJ2-7, with 13 bases matching TRBD2. The germline gives CDR1 SEHNR, CDR2 FQNEAQ (reference sequence). The CDR3 spans 16 residues. Germline trimming cut 1 base from V and 0 bases from J; bases unmatched to any gene: 0. The CDR3, as DNA: TGTGCCAGCAGCTTAGGGACTAGCGGGGGCTCCTACGAGCAGTACTTC. This gives the protein CASSLGTSGGSYEQYF.